The present T cell receptor (beta chain) was sequenced within a study of T cells in Graves' hyperthyroidism and ophthalmopathy. Between the trimmed V and J ends, which lost 4 bases and 0 bases, there was a span of 9 bases. Germline V gives CDR1 SEHNR, CDR2 FQNEAQ (reference sequence). The CDR3 has 15 amino acids. The source material, RNA transcripts, was used to amplify TCR beta CDR3 regions. Primed by the HTBI set, a first-round RT-PCR was run on the TCR CDR3. TCRdb independently ran MiXCR on the multiplex PCR reads; one entry per CDR3 protein. The sample records approximately 720,000 distinct CDR3 sequences, about 19% being singletons. This clonotype was recorded only once. Newly diagnosed patients aged 18 to 65 had hyperthyroidism of under 2 months' duration. Any patient presenting with uncontrolled infection, other autoimmune disease, pregnancy or lactation was left out. It was at first hyperthyroidism diagnosis, before any ophthalmopathy symptoms, that the blood sample was taken.

The receptor's source is a woman between 45 and 60 years old with Graves' hyperthyroidism that later progressed to Graves' ophthalmopathy. This chain links TRBV7-9 with TRBJ1-4; D might be TRBD1 (5 bases). Sequenced material: blood. The CDR3 DNA follows: TGTGCCAGCAGCTCGACAGAGCCAACTAATGAAAAACTGTTTTTT. As protein: CASSSTEPTNEKLFF.